This T cell receptor (beta chain) derives from a study of cytomegalovirus exposure and HLA in healthy donors. General study findings and limits: Later analysis suggested most CMV-associated TCR beta chains were HLA-restricted.

The PCR used 60 Vbeta and 13 Jbeta primers. In the original analysis: Per a later analysis, the number of unique TCR beta chains was some 80 million, of which roughly 9.9 million were shared. Data came from immunoSEQ multiplex PCR; TCRdb stores just in-frame clones and leaves some out. Clone size and V and J calls were adopted from that table, with D and trimming inferred from the DNA. Among 60,000 to 75,000 clones listed, 60% to 80% were seen once. The length of the CDR3 is 11 residues. Germline V gene sequence: CDR1 DFQATT, CDR2 SNEGSKA (reference sequence). J lost 8 bases, V lost 8 bases, and 7 bases had no gene match. This clone was counted a single time. Antigen specificity is unknown.

This chain joins TRBV20-1 and TRBJ1-2; 8 bases map to TRBD1. Sequenced sample: PBMCs. This TCR came from a woman in her 30s in good health and CMV-seropositive. Written as DNA, the CDR3 is TGCAGTACTTCAGGGGGCGGGGGCTACACCTTC. This gives the protein CSTSGGGGYTF.